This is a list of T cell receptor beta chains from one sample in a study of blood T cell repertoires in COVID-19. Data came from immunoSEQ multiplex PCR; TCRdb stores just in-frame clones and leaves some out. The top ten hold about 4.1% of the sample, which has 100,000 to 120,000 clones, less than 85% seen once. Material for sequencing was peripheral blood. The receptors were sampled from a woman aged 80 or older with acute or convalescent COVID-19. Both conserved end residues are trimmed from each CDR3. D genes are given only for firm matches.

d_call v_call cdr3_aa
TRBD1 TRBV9 ASSVAPSGTGDTEAF
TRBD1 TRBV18 ASSPLWTGGEYEQY
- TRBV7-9 ASSLIWGGGNTIY
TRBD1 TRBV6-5 ATKTGGDTGELF
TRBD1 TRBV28 ASSQGARYYGYT
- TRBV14 ASSQDLGRGQETQY
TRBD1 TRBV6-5 ASSLLDRVSEAF
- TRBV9 ASSVDNSMNSPLH
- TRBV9 ASSVVLGEKLT
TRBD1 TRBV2 ASSVTGTGGRDEKLF
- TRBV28 ASSLGWQDNSPLH
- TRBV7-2 ASSPQLAAYEQY
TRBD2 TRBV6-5 ASRTRGGGETQY
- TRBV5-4 ASSPTGSSYNEQF
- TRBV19 ASSISTGSTNEKLF
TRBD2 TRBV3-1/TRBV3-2 ASSQGLTSGGAKETQY
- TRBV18 ASSPTAQETQY
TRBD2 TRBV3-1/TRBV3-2 ASSQDGLAGTGELF
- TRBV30 AWRGQGNTEAF
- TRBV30 AWSVQNRLGNTIY
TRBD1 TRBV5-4 ASRVQGLYGYT
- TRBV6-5 ATTVHGLYGYT
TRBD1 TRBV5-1 ASSFRGLGETQY
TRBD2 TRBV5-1 ASSPVSGRADTQY
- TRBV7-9 ASSRSGVNTEAF
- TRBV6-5 ASSRVRYEKLF